The next 19 T cell receptor beta chains were all read from a single sample in a study of neurological immune-mediated disorders. One entry per CDR3 protein, called by TCRdb with MiXCR from the 5' RACE reads. The table records over 25,000 distinct CDR3 sequences, around a quarter of them present only once. The sequencing sample was made of CD4+ T cells from blood. The receptor set was obtained from a man aged 50 or older with HTLV-1-associated myelopathy (HAM/TSP).

Ten or more counts support this clonotype. The chain has TRBV5-1 and TRBJ2-1; 9 nucleotides agree with TRBD1. Germline CDR1 is SGHRS and CDR2 is YFSETQ. J lost 0 bases, V lost 4 bases, and 2 bases had no gene match. The CDR3 length is 15 residues. CDR3 amino acids: CASSQGQGSYNEQFF. Written as DNA, the CDR3 is TGCGCCAGCAGCCAGGGACAGGGCTCCTACAATGAGCAGTTCTTC.

This clonotype showed up just once. The rearrangement uses TRBV12-3 or TRBV12-4 and TRBJ2-6; TRBD2 matches at 8 bases. The CDR3 extends over 16 amino acids. V trimming: 6 bases; J trimming: 8 bases; junction bases outside the gene matches: 12. CDR3 sequence reads: CASRHSGTNLTNVLTF. The CDR3 DNA reads TGTGCCAGCAGACATAGCGGGACCAACTTGACCAACGTCCTGACTTTC.

The genes are TRBV5-4 and TRBJ2-4; D gene uncertain. V was trimmed by 0 bases and J by 0 bases, leaving 4 bases between them. The CDR3 has 14 amino acids. Per germline, CDR1 SGHNT and CDR2 YYREEE (reference sequence). The CDR3 loop reads CASSLAGAKNIQYF. The CDR3 region has the DNA TGTGCCAGCAGCTTGGCAGGAGCCAAAAACATTCAGTACTTC.

In this sample, this clonotype turned up many times. The rearrangement joins TRBV7-2 to TRBJ2-1; 8 bases agree with TRBD1. CDR3 length equals 16 residues. Per the germline V gene, CDR1 is SGHTA and CDR2 is FQGNSA. V was clipped by 1 base and J by 10 bases; unmatched bases: 12. The CDR3 bases are TGTGCCAGCAGCTTAGTCGGGGACAGGCTTCGGGGGGAGCAGTTCTTC. Its protein is CASSLVGDRLRGEQFF.

This clonotype was counted ten times or more. The V gene is TRBV19, the J gene TRBJ2-6, with no clear D. The CDR3 sequence is 16 residues long. Per the germline V gene, CDR1 is LNHDA and CDR2 is SQIVND (reference sequence). Trimming pared 6 bases from V and 2 bases from J, leaving 14 bases between. CDR3 sequence reads: CASRTTRVTGANVLTF. In nucleotides, the CDR3 is TGTGCCAGTAGAACCACCCGGGTTACTGGGGCCAACGTCCTGACTTTC.

This clonotype occurred many times. V is TRBV3-1 and J is TRBJ2-5; D gene ambiguous. Per germline, CDR1 LGHDT and CDR2 YNNKEL (reference sequence). The CDR3 consists of 14 residues. The V gene lost 8 bases and the J gene lost 10 bases, with 23 bases spanning the gap. CDR3 sequence (DNA): TGTGCCAGCCTGGGAACTCCTCGTGTTAGTGACCAGTACTTC. This gives the protein CASLGTPRVSDQYF.

The rearrangement joins TRBV20-1 to TRBJ2-7; tentatively, D is TRBD1 (6 bases). Trimming pared 2 bases from V and 3 bases from J, leaving 14 bases between. CDR3 length equals 14 residues. Per the germline V gene, CDR1 is DFQATT and CDR2 is SNEGSKA (reference sequence). The CDR3: CSARKGDASYEQYF. The CDR3 DNA is TGCAGTGCTAGAAAGGGGGACGCAAGCTACGAGCAGTACTTC.

This clonotype was recorded many times. V gene TRBV11-2 combines with J gene TRBJ2-3; 11 bases fit TRBD2. This CDR3 spans 17 amino acids. Germline CDR1 and CDR2: SGHAT and FQNNGV. The J segment lost 0 bases and the V segment lost 3 bases, leaving 5 bases of the junction unmatched. The CDR3: CASSFTSGGPSTDTQYF. DNA for the CDR3: TGTGCCAGCAGCTTTACTAGCGGGGGACCTAGCACAGATACGCAGTATTTT.

This clonotype occurred many times. The chain combines TRBV20-1 with TRBJ2-2, with 8 nucleotides matching TRBD2. Trimming cost V 4 bases and J 6 bases; bases outside gene matches: 7. The CDR3 runs to 14 residues. Per germline, CDR1 DFQATT and CDR2 SNEGSKA (reference sequence). CDR3 DNA: TGCAGTGCTATCGTCGGGCGGGAGGCCGGGGAGCTGTTTTTT. Its protein product is CSAIVGREAGELFF.

This clonotype was seen many times. V usage is TRBV20-1 and J usage is TRBJ2-7; a weak D match, TRBD2 (5 bases). Germline V gene lookup returns CDR1 DFQATT and CDR2 SNEGSKA (reference sequence). The CDR3 spans 12 residues. V was pared by 4 bases and J by 4 bases, with 11 bases between. This CDR3 is CSATAPGYEQYF. As DNA, the CDR3 is TGCAGTGCTACGGCCCCGGGATACGAGCAGTACTTC.

This clonotype was observed many times. The V call is TRBV29-1, the J call TRBJ2-1, with 12 bases fitting TRBD2. The CDR3 loop spans 13 amino acids. Germline lookup yields CDR1 SQVTM and CDR2 ANQGSEA. V shed 6 bases and J 9 bases; nucleotides not matched to a gene: 6. The CDR3 region has the DNA TGCAGCGTGCGACTAGCGGGAGAAGGTGAGCAGTTCTTC. The encoded protein is CSVRLAGEGEQFF.

This clonotype was detected many times. The rearrangement uses TRBV29-1 and TRBJ2-5, with D uncertain. CDR3 length equals 13 residues. Trimming removed 1 base at V and 2 bases at J, with 8 bases between. CDR1 and CDR2 from the germline V gene are SQVTM and ANQGSEA. The CDR3 region is CSVEGGPQETQYF. CDR3 nucleotide sequence: TGCAGCGTTGAAGGTGGACCGCAAGAGACCCAGTACTTC.

The CDR3 sequence is CSARDPAGLAGGGCGEQFF. The CDR3 nucleotides are TGCAGTGCTAGGGATCCTGCGGGACTAGCGGGAGGTGGTTGCGGTGAGCAGTTCTTC. This chain uses TRBV20-1 with TRBJ2-1; 15 bases agree with TRBD2. Germline CDR1 and CDR2: DFQATT and SNEGSKA (reference sequence). The CDR3 loop spans 19 amino acids. V gave up 3 bases and J gave up 9 bases; unmatched junction bases: 18.

The chain couples TRBV12-3 or TRBV12-4 to TRBJ1-6, with 8 bases matching TRBD1. V was clipped by 6 bases and J by 10 bases; unmatched bases: 8. The CDR3 spans 14 residues. DNA for the CDR3: TGTGCCAGCAGCCCTCGACAGGGGAAATCACCCCTCCACTTT. This sequence encodes CASSPRQGKSPLHF.

This clonotype was detected ten times or more. The gene calls are TRBV12-3 or TRBV12-4 and TRBJ2-1; D unresolved. This CDR3 has 14 residues. V was pared by 6 bases and J by 1 base, with 10 bases between. CDR3 DNA: TGTGCCAGCAGGAGACAAGAATCCTACAATGAGCAGTTCTTC. It yields the protein CASRRQESYNEQFF.

This clonotype was counted between two and nine times. This rearrangement joins TRBV19 to TRBJ1-6, with a weak D call TRBD1 (5 bases). There are 14 residues in the CDR3. From germline, CDR1 is LNHDA and CDR2 SQIVND (reference sequence). The germline V and J ends were trimmed by 3 bases and 6 bases, with 9 bases remaining between them. This chain's CDR3 is CASSIATANSPLHF. The CDR3 DNA sequence: TGTGCCAGTAGTATCGCGACAGCTAATTCACCCCTCCACTTT.

This clonotype was counted ten times or more. The genes are TRBV12-3 or TRBV12-4 and TRBJ1-2; TRBD1 aligns across 7 bases. J lost 4 bases, V lost 10 bases, and 6 bases had no gene match. The CDR3 runs to 12 residues. The CDR3 DNA is TGTGCCATCAACGGACAGGTCTATGGCTACACCTTC. Protein sequence: CAINGQVYGYTF.

This clonotype was observed a handful of times. The rearrangement joins TRBV4-2 to TRBJ2-1; 8 bases are shared with TRBD2. Germline V gene data show CDR1 as LGHNA and CDR2 as YNFKEQ. The CDR3 sequence is 16 residues long. After removal of 0 bases from V and 4 bases from J, the junction contained 5 bases not matched to a gene. The CDR3 is CASSQDDPGGYNEQFF. Written as DNA, the CDR3 is TGTGCCAGCAGCCAAGATGACCCGGGAGGGTACAATGAGCAGTTCTTC.

By proportion, this clonotype is medium-sized. The chain is built from TRBV12-3 or TRBV12-4 and TRBJ1-1, with no clear D. This CDR3 is 13 amino acids long. Trimming left V 2 bases short and J 5 bases short, with 9 bases between. In nucleotides, the CDR3 is TGTGCCAGCAGTTTATCCGAGGGAACTGAAGCTTTCTTT. Translating gives CASSLSEGTEAFF.